These 22 T cell receptor beta chains originate from one sample sequenced in a study of PD-1 blockade in classical Hodgkin lymphoma. The repertoire was sequenced with immunoSEQ multiplex PCR; TCRdb's copy has only in-frame clones and lacks some. The table has approximately 41,000 clones, about 88% seen once; the top ten hold less than 7%. After autologous stem cell transplantation all patients relapsed, and prior brentuximab vedotin exposure differed between cohorts. Sample: peripheral blood mononuclear cells (PBMCs), taken before the second cycle of nivolumab. Receptors were obtained from a human donor with classical Hodgkin lymphoma.

J is TRBJ1-1 and V is TRBV27; maybe TRBD1 (5 bases). V was pared by 3 bases and J by 4 bases, with 15 bases between. The CDR3 consists of 15 residues. Germline lookup yields CDR1 MNHEY and CDR2 SMNVEV (reference sequence). The CDR3 reads CASSFYDSVGTEAFF. As DNA, the CDR3 is TGTGCCAGCAGTTTCTATGACAGCGTCGGCACTGAAGCTTTCTTT.

Only a few counts were recorded for this clone. The rearrangement links TRBV28 to TRBJ2-1; 10 bases match TRBD2. V was pared by 3 bases and J by 7 bases, with 9 bases of the junction left unmatched. The CDR3 covers 16 residues. CDR1 and CDR2 (germline): MDHEN, SYDVKM. In nucleotides, the CDR3 is TGTGCCAGCAGTTTCTCGCTAGCGGGAGTGAAAAATGAGCAGTTCTTC. It codes for CASSFSLAGVKNEQFF.

V and J are TRBV27 and TRBJ2-5, with D possibly being TRBD2 (5 bases). Germline assignment: CDR1 MNHEY and CDR2 SMNVEV (reference sequence). Trimming cost V 8 bases and J 2 bases, with 12 bases left between them. The CDR3 contains 13 residues. DNA of the CDR3: TGTGCCAGCCGCCCACTAGGGCAAGAGACCCAGTACTTC. Translated, it gives CASRPLGQETQYF.

The V call is TRBV6-4, the J call TRBJ2-3; TRBD2 agrees at 12 bases. CDR1 and CDR2 (germline): MRHNA, SNTAGT. There are 14 residues in the CDR3. V was clipped by 6 bases and J by 4 bases; unmatched bases: 2. The CDR3 coding sequence is TGTGCCAGCAGCCTAGCGGGGGGGGCAGATACGCAGTATTTT. This gives the protein CASSLAGGADTQYF.

This chain links TRBV15 with TRBJ2-7; D is perhaps TRBD2 (6 bases). Germline lookup yields CDR1 LNHNV and CDR2 YYDKDF (reference sequence). This CDR3 has 14 amino acids. The V and J ends lost 4 bases and 1 base respectively, with 11 bases between them. For the CDR3, the DNA is TGTGCCACCAGCATTACTAGCACGTCCTACGAGCAGTACTTC. Protein: CATSITSTSYEQYF.

This clone is a singleton in its sample. The gene calls are TRBV2 and TRBJ2-4; 7 nucleotides agree with TRBD1. The trim removed 4 bases at V and 0 bases at J, leaving 3 bases unmatched. Germline V lookup: CDR1 SNHLY, CDR2 FYNNEI. The CDR3 sequence is 15 residues long. CDR3 sequence (DNA): TGTGCCAGCAGTGGACAGGGCTTAGCCAAAAACATTCAGTACTTC. Translating gives CASSGQGLAKNIQYF. Using reference TRBV2 and TRBJ2-4 for the parts outside the CDR3, the full variable domain is EPEVTQTPSHQVTQMGQEVILRCVPISNHLYFYWYRQILGQKVEFLVSFYNNEISEKSEIFDDQFSVERPDGSNFTLKIRSTKLEDSAMYFCASSGQGLAKNIQYFGAGTRLSVL.

V usage is TRBV15 and J usage is TRBJ1-2; 7 nucleotides match TRBD1. Per the germline V gene, CDR1 is LNHNV and CDR2 is YYDKDF (reference sequence). This CDR3 is 16 amino acids long. V lost 1 base and J lost 5; bases outside the gene matches: 10. The CDR3: CATSRVSAGGDYGYTF. In DNA, the CDR3 is TGTGCCACCAGCAGAGTATCGGCAGGGGGAGATTATGGCTACACCTTC.

The chain carries TRBV19 and TRBJ2-5, with a tentative D call TRBD2 (7 bases). This CDR3 has 16 residues. CDR1 is LNHDA, CDR2 SQIVND, per germline (reference sequence). The V and J ends lost 4 bases and 2 bases respectively, with 17 bases between them. The CDR3 DNA follows: TGTGCCAGTAGTAATATGGGGGGGCCCTCGCAAGAGACCCAGTACTTC. Protein sequence: CASSNMGGPSQETQYF.

The chain has TRBV5-1 and TRBJ1-2, with no clear D. The CDR3 runs to 12 residues. CDR1 and CDR2 (germline): SGHRS, YFSETQ. Deletions cut 1 base from V and 3 bases from J, with 4 bases between. CDR3 amino acids: CASSLPDYGYTF. Written as DNA, the CDR3 is TGCGCCAGCAGCTTGCCGGACTATGGCTACACCTTC.

The gene calls are TRBV29-1 and TRBJ2-7; D gene uncertain. Trimming stripped 4 bases from V and 0 bases from J, with 16 bases between. The CDR3 length is 15 residues. Germline values: CDR1 SQVTM, CDR2 ANQGSEA. The CDR3 nucleotides are TGCAGCGTTGCCTTTGACCCGGGCCTCTCCTACGAGCAGTACTTC. Its protein is CSVAFDPGLSYEQYF.

The rearrangement links TRBV6-5 to TRBJ1-1; 7 nucleotides align to TRBD1. The germline CDR1 and CDR2 sequences are MNHEY and SVGAGI. The V segment lost 7 bases and the J segment 5 bases; nucleotides outside the gene matches: 13. The CDR3 runs to 15 residues. The CDR3 coding sequence is TGTGCCAGCATCAGGGGGACGAGGCTGGGGACTGAAGCTTTCTTT. It encodes CASIRGTRLGTEAFF.

The chain carries TRBV6-5 and TRBJ1-2, with a tentative D call TRBD1 (5 bases). The CDR3 is 14 residues long. Trimming removed 6 bases at V and 5 bases at J, with 16 bases between. Per the germline V gene, CDR1 is MNHEY and CDR2 is SVGAGI. As DNA, the CDR3 is TGTGCCAGCAGCCACGGGGCAGGGTCGTATGGCTACACCTTC. Its translation: CASSHGAGSYGYTF.

The chain's CDR3 is CAISDSGRTSYNEQFF. Written as DNA, the CDR3 is TGTGCCATCAGCGATAGCGGGAGGACATCCTACAATGAGCAGTTCTTC. The chain is built from TRBV10-3 and TRBJ2-1, with 10 bases that match TRBD2. CDR1 is ENHRY, CDR2 SYGVKD, per germline. V lost 6 bases to trimming and J lost 1 base; unmatched junction nucleotides: 6. This CDR3 has 16 amino acids.

Concerning this clone itself: Germline is not matched at one junction end, which may reflect a read error. The chain employs TRBV7-7 and TRBJ2-5, with TRBD1 matching over 9 bases. The CDR3 spans 14 residues. Looked up from germline, CDR1 is SSHAT and CDR2 is FNYEAQ (reference sequence). The CDR3 region has the DNA TGTGCTAGCAGCCTGGGACAGGGAAGGGAGGCCCAGTACTTC. Protein product: CASSLGQGREAQYF.

V usage is TRBV15 and J usage is TRBJ1-5; the D is unclear. The CDR3 is made up of 15 amino acids. The germline V gene has CDR1 LNHNV and CDR2 YYDKDF (reference sequence). Trimming pared 0 bases from V and 3 bases from J, leaving 9 bases between. The CDR3: CATSRDLRDNQPQHF. The DNA of the CDR3 is TGTGCCACCAGCAGAGATTTGAGGGACAATCAGCCCCAGCATTTT.

The V and J genes are TRBV27 and TRBJ2-7; the D is unclear. The CDR3 covers 16 residues. V shed 0 bases and J shed 3 bases, with 15 bases lying between them. Germline V CDR1 and CDR2: MNHEY, SMNVEV (reference sequence). CDR3 residues: CASSLSHGGAGYEQYF. The CDR3 coding sequence is TGTGCCAGCAGTTTATCCCACGGTGGTGCTGGCTACGAGCAGTACTTC.

The chain links TRBV6-4 to TRBJ1-1; TRBD1 aligns across 11 bases. V lost 5 bases and J lost 11; bases outside the gene matches: 7. The CDR3 totals 13 residues. CDR1 and CDR2 (germline): MRHNA, SNTAGT. CDR3 amino acids: CASSQDRGRFAFF. CDR3 bases: TGTGCCAGCAGTCAGGACAGGGGGCGTTTTGCTTTCTTT.

In its sample, this clone was seen once. The rearrangement joins TRBV7-8 to TRBJ1-2, with D possibly matching TRBD1 (6 bases). In germline, CDR1 is SGHVS, CDR2 FQNEAQ. The V gene lost 5 bases and the J gene lost 5 bases, with 15 bases spanning the gap. The CDR3 runs to 14 residues. Here the CDR3 DNA reads TGTGCCAGCAGCCGGCCAGGGGCTTCTTATGGCTACACCTTC. Translating gives CASSRPGASYGYTF.

This clone was seen just once. The chain links TRBV10-3 to TRBJ1-5; TRBD1 matches 9 bases. Germline V lookup: CDR1 ENHRY, CDR2 SYGVKD. J gave up 7 bases and V 3 bases, and 13 bases lay outside the gene matches. CDR3 length: 17 amino acids. The CDR3 DNA reads as TGTGCCATCAGTGACTCCGGGACAGGGCCTTCCAAGCAGCCCCAGCATTTT. Protein product: CAISDSGTGPSKQPQHF.

The V and J genes are TRBV7-3 and TRBJ2-1; weak D call: TRBD1 (6 bases). This CDR3 is built from 11 residues. CDR1 SGHTA and CDR2 FQGTGA come from the germline V gene. V was pared by 5 bases and J by 11 bases, with 10 bases between. The CDR3 spells CASSLQGKQFF. The DNA of the CDR3 is TGTGCCAGCAGCCTACAGGGAAAGCAGTTCTTC.

The chain combines TRBV7-2 with TRBJ1-4; tentative D call: TRBD1 (6 bases). The CDR3 spans 15 residues. Per germline, CDR1 SGHTA and CDR2 FQGNSA. The V gene lost 2 bases and the J gene lost 4 bases, with 11 bases spanning the gap. The CDR3 sequence: CASSLSGQFNEKLFF. CDR3 in DNA: TGTGCCAGCAGCTTAAGCGGACAGTTTAATGAAAAACTGTTTTTT.

V usage is TRBV19 and J usage is TRBJ1-2, with TRBD1 matching over 10 bases. This CDR3 comprises 13 residues. Trimming at V came to 4 bases and at J to 7 bases, leaving 3 bases not matched to a gene. Germline V gives CDR1 LNHDA, CDR2 SQIVND (reference sequence). The CDR3 loop is CASSTDRGPGYTF. The DNA for the CDR3 is TGTGCCAGTAGTACCGACAGGGGGCCTGGCTACACCTTC.